This T cell receptor (beta chain) was found in a study of control samples from healthy donors and cancer patients. Looked up from germline, CDR1 is LNHDA and CDR2 is SQIVND (reference sequence). V lost 3 bases to trimming and J lost 2 bases, with 15 bases between them. This CDR3 comprises 16 residues. Data came from immunoSEQ multiplex PCR; TCRdb stores just in-frame clones and leaves some out. The profile shows 94,000 or so clones, less than 85% of them singletons. The origin of this receptor is a man between 65 and 79 years old with lung cancer. The chain is built from TRBV19 and TRBJ2-3; D uncertain. The specimen was PBMCs. For the CDR3, the DNA is TGTGCCAGTAGTATTGTATTACAGTTACCCACAGATACGCAGTATTTT. Amino acid sequence: CASSIVLQLPTDTQYF. Looking up the rest from reference TRBV19 and TRBJ2-3 gives the full variable domain: DGGITQSPKYLFRKEGQNVTLSCEQNLNHDAMYWYRQDPGQGLRLIYYSQIVNDFQKGDIAEGYSVSREKKESFPLTVTSAQKNPTAFYLCASSIVLQLPTDTQYFGPGTRLTVL.